This T cell receptor (beta chain) was sequenced in a study of T-cell memory formation after mild COVID-19 (dated by TCRdb to the early 2020s). For the study in its entirety: Most TCR sequence clusters were specific to one of the two donors. In a couple of donors, T-cell clones that expanded and contracted after mild COVID-19 were tracked by sequencing TCRalpha and TCRbeta repertoires over time. Two young, previously healthy adult volunteers, one female and one male, were included in the cohort.

As for this clonotype: Its antigen is not yet known. Within one base of it there is no much larger clone, and no base qualities were kept.

Study-wide conclusions, independent of this receptor: Whether the second-wave clones peaking on day 37 were SARS-CoV-2 specific was not confirmed. The study included only a couple of mild cases, and larger cohorts that include severe cases with pre-infection samples were judged to be necessary. Some responding clones were detected in pre-infection memory, suggesting pre-existing cross-reactive memory T cells joined the SARS-CoV-2 response. Contracting CD4+ clones were located mainly in the CM and EM memory subsets, whereas CD8+ clones were found to be enriched in EMRA. From day 15 to 85, contracting clones showed balanced CD4/CD8 phenotypes, whereas a second wave of clones that expanded from day 15 to 37 leaned towards CD4+.

CDR3 length: 15 amino acids, cysteine to phenylalanine. Left in the record is the CDR3 DNA by itself, 45 bases read in frame from the first base. The germline V gene specifies SGHTA as CDR1 and FQGTGA as CDR2. V is clipped by 2 bases and J by 9 bases, and the sequence between their germline boundaries is 17 bases long. Ficoll-Paque density gradient centrifugation was used to isolate PBMCs. Sequencing took place on an Illumina NovaSeq 6000. TCRalpha and TCRbeta cDNA libraries were constructed by 5'RACE with constant-segment primers, with sample barcodes and unique molecular identifiers being introduced. Trizol reagent was used to extract RNA from every sample. Amplification of the libraries took two PCR steps, and the second step added a second sample barcode plus Illumina TruSeq adapters. Sequencing of libraries was performed on an Illumina NovaSeq with 2 x 150 bp paired-end reads. On the study's bioinformatics: Demultiplexing of reads and collapsing into UMI-guided consensus sequences were performed with migec v1.2.7. Using mixcr v2.1.11, the UMI consensuses were aligned to TRA and TRB V and J templates and assembled into clonotypes. Expanded or contracted clonotypes were those called significant by both edgeR and NoisET, with noise models trained on biological replicates. For edgeR calls, a false discovery rate-adjusted p below 0.01 and a log2 fold-change threshold of 1 were applied. As an exploratory analysis of dynamics, max-normalized trajectories of the 1000 most abundant clonotypes were examined with PCA combined with hierarchical clustering. Separately sequenced CD4+ and CD8+ repertoires were used to assign the CD4 or CD8 phenotype of responding clones. TCRdb handled the public reads itself, with Q25 trimming in fastp and clone calling in MiXCR, and kept productive beta chains. Each CDR3 protein appears once, grouped with its most common genes and DNA. It is TCRdb's table, rather than the study itself, that gives the V and J calls and clone size. The sample data list 350,000 to 450,000 distinct CDR3 sequences, and approximately 15% of these were observed just once. The ten most abundant clones make up around 22% of the sample.

The sequenced material came from PBMCs or a T cell subset sorted from them (not recorded which). This clonotype originated in a man aged 18-30 years who had mild COVID-19 (a few samples of this study predate the infection). The sample titles of this study are shuffled in the database, so cell type and time point are left out; the donor was told from shared clones. This receptor chain uses TRBV7-3 and TRBJ2-1; the D gene is possibly TRBD1 or TRBD2, with 6 bases matching each. CDR3 loop: CASSLVAAGGPEQFF. The DNA reads as follows: TGTGCCAGCAGCTTAGTGGCCGCTGGGGGGCCTGAGCAGTTCTTC.